These T cell receptor beta chains were read from a single sample in a study of post-analysis software for immune sequencing data. MiXCR, applied by TCRdb to the PCR reads, yields one record per CDR3 protein. The data hold around 200,000 distinct CDR3 sequences, with roughly 30% observed a single time. What was sequenced was blood. The receptors were gathered from a girl aged 2 to 17 with multiple sclerosis. CDR3s leave out the opening cysteine and the closing phenylalanine or tryptophan. The D gene is left open where the match is weak. The size entry is marked missing in some rows and otherwise reads once, few, many or a size class.

V gene: TRBV20-1; J gene: TRBJ1-2; D gene: -; clone size: many; CDR3 protein: SARVGTYGYT
V gene: TRBV13; J gene: TRBJ2-7; D gene: -; clone size: many; CDR3 protein: ASSSDTLSYEQY
V gene: TRBV5-6; J gene: TRBJ2-3; D gene: TRBD2; clone size: many; CDR3 protein: ASSFSGGPDTQY
V gene: TRBV11-2; J gene: TRBJ2-7; D gene: -; clone size: many; CDR3 protein: ASSPDWGSSYEQY
V gene: TRBV18; J gene: TRBJ1-2; D gene: TRBD1; clone size: -; CDR3 protein: ASSPPSAQGAYGYT
V gene: TRBV7-2; J gene: TRBJ2-4; D gene: TRBD2; clone size: -; CDR3 protein: ASSPNSGGANIQY
V gene: TRBV29-1; J gene: TRBJ2-1; D gene: TRBD2; clone size: -; CDR3 protein: SAGLRGGDYNEQF
V gene: TRBV27; J gene: TRBJ1-2; D gene: TRBD1; clone size: -; CDR3 protein: ASSSGQGTLIYGYT
V gene: TRBV18; J gene: TRBJ2-1; D gene: TRBD2; clone size: few; CDR3 protein: ASSPGRAGSSYNEQF
V gene: TRBV28; J gene: TRBJ1-2; D gene: -; clone size: -; CDR3 protein: ASAGGGYT
V gene: TRBV6-6; J gene: TRBJ2-5; D gene: TRBD2; clone size: -; CDR3 protein: ASSGAGGVETQY
V gene: TRBV6-1; J gene: TRBJ2-3; D gene: TRBD1; clone size: many; CDR3 protein: ASSELQGSTDTQY
V gene: TRBV6-5; J gene: TRBJ2-6; D gene: -; clone size: -; CDR3 protein: ASGRAGANVLT
V gene: TRBV12-3/TRBV12-4; J gene: TRBJ2-5; D gene: TRBD1; clone size: many; CDR3 protein: ASSQDRGREETQY
V gene: TRBV12-5; J gene: TRBJ2-1; D gene: -; clone size: many; CDR3 protein: ASGSMSDEQF
V gene: TRBV15; J gene: TRBJ1-2; D gene: TRBD1; clone size: many; CDR3 protein: ATSRGRTGGMDGYT
V gene: TRBV4-1; J gene: TRBJ2-1; D gene: -; clone size: -; CDR3 protein: ASSRTWRDEEFVSYNEQF
V gene: TRBV5-1; J gene: TRBJ2-5; D gene: -; clone size: -; CDR3 protein: ASSLDAGETQY
V gene: TRBV29-1; J gene: TRBJ2-3; D gene: TRBD1; clone size: many; CDR3 protein: SAGGATTDTQY
V gene: TRBV28; J gene: TRBJ2-3; D gene: -; clone size: -; CDR3 protein: ASSRAGRRGDTQY
V gene: TRBV7-2; J gene: TRBJ2-1; D gene: -; clone size: many; CDR3 protein: ASRFTSTSYNEQF
V gene: TRBV5-1; J gene: TRBJ2-5; D gene: TRBD1; clone size: many; CDR3 protein: ASGETGGGQTQY
V gene: TRBV10-1; J gene: TRBJ2-1; D gene: -; clone size: -; CDR3 protein: ASSPDVPRDDEQF
V gene: TRBV6-5; J gene: TRBJ1-3; D gene: -; clone size: -; CDR3 protein: ASSYRASSGNTIY
V gene: TRBV24-1; J gene: TRBJ2-5; D gene: -; clone size: -; CDR3 protein: ATSNRSLSSSRETQY
V gene: TRBV27; J gene: TRBJ1-2; D gene: -; clone size: -; CDR3 protein: ASSSLGTSPGYT
V gene: TRBV5-1; J gene: TRBJ1-6; D gene: TRBD1; clone size: -; CDR3 protein: ASSLDRGEVSPLH
V gene: TRBV30; J gene: TRBJ1-4; D gene: TRBD1; clone size: -; CDR3 protein: AWAQMRQGREKLF
V gene: TRBV6-6; J gene: TRBJ2-1; D gene: -; clone size: many; CDR3 protein: ASLVPPYNEQF
V gene: TRBV20-1; J gene: -; D gene: TRBD1; clone size: -; CDR3 protein: SARLDRAETQY
V gene: TRBV25-1; J gene: TRBJ1-4; D gene: -; clone size: -; CDR3 protein: ASSESRGTEKLF
V gene: TRBV6-1; J gene: TRBJ2-7; D gene: -; clone size: -; CDR3 protein: ASSRERSSYEQY
V gene: TRBV3-1; J gene: TRBJ2-7; D gene: -; clone size: few; CDR3 protein: ASSPLPDYEQY
V gene: TRBV15; J gene: TRBJ2-7; D gene: -; clone size: few; CDR3 protein: ATSVPPGHVPY
V gene: TRBV11-2; J gene: TRBJ2-7; D gene: -; clone size: -; CDR3 protein: ASSYLKTVLYEQY
V gene: TRBV5-1; J gene: TRBJ2-1; D gene: -; clone size: many; CDR3 protein: ASSLGSGRRLSSYNEQF
V gene: TRBV6-5; J gene: TRBJ2-7; D gene: -; clone size: few; CDR3 protein: ASWDGPYEQY
V gene: TRBV3-1; J gene: TRBJ2-4; D gene: -; clone size: -; CDR3 protein: ASSQAGGSANIQY
V gene: TRBV20-1; J gene: -; D gene: TRBD1; clone size: -; CDR3 protein: SARPDLRPGQPQY
V gene: TRBV11-3; J gene: TRBJ2-1; D gene: -; clone size: -; CDR3 protein: ASSSRTGEYNEQF
V gene: TRBV3-1; J gene: TRBJ2-7; D gene: -; clone size: many; CDR3 protein: ASSLWDYEQY
V gene: TRBV5-1; J gene: TRBJ2-1; D gene: -; clone size: few; CDR3 protein: ASSLTQVNEQF
V gene: TRBV5-1; J gene: TRBJ1-4; D gene: -; clone size: -; CDR3 protein: ASTPDAGGEKLF
V gene: TRBV5-1; J gene: TRBJ1-1; D gene: TRBD1; clone size: -; CDR3 protein: ASSWTLTGGTEAF